These T cell receptor beta chains were read from a single sample in a study of shared clonotypes between healthy human individuals. Measured with immunoSEQ multiplex PCR; TCRdb has only the in-frame clones, and not every one. The sample has 2 million to 2.5 million clones, 85% to 95% seen once; the top ten hold 0.85% to 1.3%. Sequences were obtained from naive CD8+ T cells sorted from blood. The receptors were sampled from a man aged 18 to 30 in good health. The CDR3 runs from the conserved cysteine through the conserved F or W. The order of the fields is J gene, D gene, clone size, V gene, CDR3 protein, CDR3 DNA. D genes are given only for firm matches. A clone size is listed for some rows: how often the clone was seen (once, few, many), or a class if it is expanded.

j_call: TRBJ2-3
d_call: NA
clone_size: once
v_call: TRBV5-4
cdr3_aa: CASSWGLLGTDTQYF
cdr3_nt: TGTGCCAGCAGCTGGGGGCTATTAGGTACAGATACGCAGTATTTT

j_call: TRBJ2-3
d_call: TRBD2
clone_size: NA
v_call: TRBV28
cdr3_aa: CASRLDIAGASTDTQYF
cdr3_nt: TGTGCCAGCAGATTAGACATAGCGGGGGCTAGCACAGATACGCAGTATTTT

j_call: TRBJ1-1
d_call: NA
clone_size: NA
v_call: TRBV13
cdr3_aa: CASSPARAANTEAFF
cdr3_nt: TGTGCCAGCAGCCCCGCCAGGGCGGCGAACACTGAAGCTTTCTTT

j_call: TRBJ2-5
d_call: TRBD2
clone_size: NA
v_call: TRBV12-5
cdr3_aa: CASGPGLAGEPFGAQYF
cdr3_nt: TGTGCTAGTGGGCCTGGACTAGCGGGAGAGCCATTCGGGGCCCAGTACTTC

j_call: TRBJ2-4
d_call: NA
clone_size: NA
v_call: TRBV7-9
cdr3_aa: CASSPSNGGLVDIQYF
cdr3_nt: TGTGCCAGCAGTCCTAGTAACGGGGGGCTGGTGGACATTCAGTACTTC

j_call: TRBJ2-7
d_call: NA
clone_size: once
v_call: TRBV29-1
cdr3_aa: CSVVGHNYEQYF
cdr3_nt: TGCAGCGTTGTGGGACACAACTACGAGCAGTACTTC

j_call: TRBJ1-5
d_call: NA
clone_size: NA
v_call: TRBV27
cdr3_aa: CASSFNGANQPQHF
cdr3_nt: TGTGCCAGCAGTTTTAACGGGGCCAATCAGCCCCAGCATTTT

j_call: TRBJ2-3
d_call: TRBD2
clone_size: NA
v_call: TRBV4-1
cdr3_aa: CASNGDASGNTDTQYF
cdr3_nt: TGCGCCAGCAACGGCGACGCTAGCGGAAACACAGATACGCAGTATTTT

j_call: TRBJ2-5
d_call: TRBD2
clone_size: NA
v_call: TRBV2
cdr3_aa: CASRGGLAGLETQYF
cdr3_nt: TGTGCCAGCAGGGGGGGACTAGCGGGACTAGAGACCCAGTACTTC

j_call: TRBJ1-6
d_call: TRBD1
clone_size: NA
v_call: TRBV7-9
cdr3_aa: CASSSTGVNNSPLHF
cdr3_nt: TGTGCCAGCAGCTCGACAGGGGTAAATAATTCACCCCTCCACTTT

j_call: TRBJ2-5
d_call: NA
clone_size: NA
v_call: TRBV5-6
cdr3_aa: CASSFRSGETQYF
cdr3_nt: TGTGCCAGCAGCTTCCGTAGTGGGGAGACCCAGTACTTC

j_call: TRBJ2-2
d_call: TRBD1
clone_size: NA
v_call: TRBV7-9
cdr3_aa: CASSTTGVTGELFF
cdr3_nt: TGTGCCAGCAGCACGACAGGGGTCACCGGGGAGCTGTTTTTT

j_call: TRBJ2-3
d_call: NA
clone_size: once
v_call: TRBV5-6
cdr3_aa: CASTHTTGPLSTDTQYF
cdr3_nt: TGTGCCAGCACACACACGACAGGTCCCCTTAGCACAGATACGCAGTATTTT

j_call: TRBJ2-7
d_call: NA
clone_size: NA
v_call: TRBV6-1
cdr3_aa: CASSEAFGDEQYF
cdr3_nt: TGTGCCAGCAGTGAAGCGTTTGGAGACGAGCAGTACTTC

j_call: TRBJ2-7
d_call: NA
clone_size: NA
v_call: TRBV29-1
cdr3_aa: CSADTGYEQYF
cdr3_nt: TGCAGCGCTGACACTGGCTACGAGCAGTACTTC

j_call: TRBJ1-6
d_call: NA
clone_size: once
v_call: TRBV6-1
cdr3_aa: CASSAPEGGSSYNSPLHF
cdr3_nt: TGTGCCAGCAGTGCCCCGGAGGGGGGGAGCTCCTATAATTCACCCCTCCACTTT

j_call: TRBJ2-7
d_call: TRBD1
clone_size: NA
v_call: TRBV10-3
cdr3_aa: CAISESTGGLSYEQYF
cdr3_nt: TGTGCCATCAGTGAGTCCACAGGGGGCCTCTCCTACGAGCAGTACTTC

j_call: TRBJ2-7
d_call: NA
clone_size: NA
v_call: TRBV30
cdr3_aa: CAWSLGPVGEQYF
cdr3_nt: TGTGCCTGGAGTCTAGGGCCAGTGGGAGAGCAGTACTTC

j_call: TRBJ2-1
d_call: NA
clone_size: NA
v_call: TRBV13
cdr3_aa: CASSPGRTYNEQFF
cdr3_nt: TGTGCCAGCAGCCCAGGGAGGACCTACAATGAGCAGTTCTTC

j_call: TRBJ2-7
d_call: TRBD2
clone_size: NA
v_call: TRBV4-3
cdr3_aa: CASSQVTGTSGREVLEQYF
cdr3_nt: TGCGCCAGCAGCCAAGTAACCGGGACTAGCGGGAGGGAAGTATTAGAGCAGTACTTC

j_call: TRBJ1-1
d_call: NA
clone_size: once
v_call: TRBV6-5
cdr3_aa: CASSYSTGGGTEAFF
cdr3_nt: TGTGCCAGCAGTTACTCAACGGGGGGCGGCACTGAAGCTTTCTTT

j_call: TRBJ1-2
d_call: TRBD1
clone_size: NA
v_call: TRBV7-9
cdr3_aa: CASSETKGAHNYGYTF
cdr3_nt: TGTGCCAGCAGCGAAACGAAGGGGGCACATAACTATGGCTACACCTTC

j_call: TRBJ1-2
d_call: TRBD1
clone_size: once
v_call: TRBV27
cdr3_aa: CASSLSPRDSYGYTF
cdr3_nt: TGTGCCAGCAGTTTATCGCCCCGGGACAGCTATGGCTACACCTTC

j_call: TRBJ2-1
d_call: TRBD1
clone_size: once
v_call: TRBV27
cdr3_aa: CASSSDRGANEQFF
cdr3_nt: TGTGCCAGCAGTTCGGACAGGGGGGCGAATGAGCAGTTCTTC

j_call: TRBJ2-1
d_call: NA
clone_size: NA
v_call: TRBV5-4
cdr3_aa: CASSAPGGSSYNEQFF
cdr3_nt: TGTGCCAGCAGCGCACCGGGCGGAAGCTCCTACAATGAGCAGTTCTTC

j_call: TRBJ2-7
d_call: TRBD1
clone_size: NA
v_call: TRBV5-1
cdr3_aa: CASSSRTGDSSYEQYF
cdr3_nt: TGCGCCAGCAGCTCGAGGACAGGGGACAGCTCCTACGAGCAGTACTTC

j_call: TRBJ2-7
d_call: NA
clone_size: NA
v_call: TRBV10-2
cdr3_aa: CASSDLTEAGHEQYF
cdr3_nt: TGCGCCAGCAGTGATTTGACGGAGGCAGGCCACGAGCAGTACTTC

j_call: TRBJ2-7
d_call: NA
clone_size: NA
v_call: TRBV28
cdr3_aa: CASWSVPWNEQYF
cdr3_nt: TGTGCCAGCTGGTCGGTCCCGTGGAACGAGCAGTACTTC

j_call: TRBJ2-5
d_call: TRBD1
clone_size: NA
v_call: TRBV11-2
cdr3_aa: CASSRRDREWGTQYF
cdr3_nt: TGTGCCAGCAGCCGGAGAGACAGGGAGTGGGGGACCCAGTACTTC

j_call: TRBJ1-2
d_call: NA
clone_size: NA
v_call: TRBV10-2
cdr3_aa: CASSEIYFYTF
cdr3_nt: TGCGCCAGCAGTGAGATCTACTTCTACACCTTC

j_call: TRBJ2-1
d_call: TRBD1
clone_size: NA
v_call: TRBV14
cdr3_aa: CASSQEQDRTYNEQFF
cdr3_nt: TGTGCCAGCAGCCAAGAACAGGACAGGACGTACAATGAGCAGTTCTTC

j_call: TRBJ1-6
d_call: TRBD1
clone_size: NA
v_call: TRBV13
cdr3_aa: CASSPYGGQGNSPLHF
cdr3_nt: TGTGCCAGCAGCCCCTACGGGGGACAGGGTAATTCACCCCTCCACTTT

j_call: TRBJ1-5
d_call: NA
clone_size: NA
v_call: TRBV30
cdr3_aa: CAWSGTATYQPQHF
cdr3_nt: TGTGCCTGGAGTGGGACAGCAACCTATCAGCCCCAGCATTTT

j_call: TRBJ2-1
d_call: NA
clone_size: NA
v_call: TRBV6-6
cdr3_aa: CASSYLLGDNEQFF
cdr3_nt: TGTGCCAGCAGTTACCTATTAGGAGACAATGAGCAGTTCTTC

j_call: TRBJ1-1
d_call: NA
clone_size: NA
v_call: TRBV9
cdr3_aa: CASSVGNPNTEAFF
cdr3_nt: TGTGCCAGCAGCGTAGGAAACCCGAACACTGAAGCTTTCTTT

j_call: TRBJ2-2
d_call: NA
clone_size: NA
v_call: TRBV13
cdr3_aa: CASSPDRIYTGELFF
cdr3_nt: TGTGCCAGCAGTCCCGACAGGATCTACACCGGGGAGCTGTTTTTT

j_call: TRBJ1-2
d_call: NA
clone_size: NA
v_call: TRBV9
cdr3_aa: CASSVAKGGDGYTF
cdr3_nt: TGTGCCAGCAGCGTAGCTAAAGGGGGGGACGGCTACACCTTC

j_call: TRBJ1-2
d_call: TRBD1
clone_size: NA
v_call: TRBV6-5
cdr3_aa: CASSADRVNYGYTF
cdr3_nt: TGTGCCAGCAGTGCCGACAGGGTCAACTATGGCTACACCTTC

j_call: TRBJ2-7
d_call: NA
clone_size: NA
v_call: TRBV19
cdr3_aa: CASRIDGSYEQYF
cdr3_nt: TGTGCCAGTAGGATCGACGGTTCCTACGAGCAGTACTTC

j_call: TRBJ2-6
d_call: NA
clone_size: NA
v_call: TRBV25-1
cdr3_aa: CASTGSGANVLTF
cdr3_nt: TGTGCCAGCACAGGGTCTGGGGCCAACGTCCTGACTTTC

j_call: TRBJ1-6
d_call: TRBD1
clone_size: NA
v_call: TRBV11-2
cdr3_aa: CASSSVLGQRGSPLHF
cdr3_nt: TGTGCCAGCAGCTCAGTTTTGGGACAGCGTGGATCACCCCTCCACTTT

j_call: TRBJ2-7
d_call: NA
clone_size: NA
v_call: TRBV6-5
cdr3_aa: CASSYSLSSLGEQYF
cdr3_nt: TGTGCCAGCAGTTACTCTCTCTCATCCTTGGGAGAGCAGTACTTC

j_call: TRBJ2-7
d_call: NA
clone_size: once
v_call: TRBV28
cdr3_aa: CASSYSYEQYF
cdr3_nt: TGTGCCAGCAGTTACAGCTACGAGCAGTACTTC

j_call: TRBJ1-2
d_call: TRBD1
clone_size: NA
v_call: TRBV6-1
cdr3_aa: CASSEAGTGHGYTF
cdr3_nt: TGTGCCAGCAGTGAAGCGGGGACAGGGCATGGCTACACCTTC

j_call: TRBJ1-5
d_call: NA
clone_size: NA
v_call: TRBV6-1
cdr3_aa: CASSEGVPQHF
cdr3_nt: TGTGCCAGCAGTGAAGGGGTCCCCCAGCATTTT

j_call: TRBJ2-2
d_call: TRBD1
clone_size: NA
v_call: TRBV29-1
cdr3_aa: CSVWGQGLRTGELFF
cdr3_nt: TGCAGCGTTTGGGGACAGGGACTGCGCACCGGGGAGCTGTTTTTT